This T cell receptor (beta chain) derives from a study of OX40 agonist ivuxolimab in advanced cancers. Notes on the study in general: Low normalized clonal expansion also occurred in some nonresponding patients.

The V gene lost 5 bases and the J gene lost 2 bases, with 9 bases spanning the gap. This CDR3 is 13 amino acids long. The V gene's germline CDR1 is MNHEY and CDR2 SMNVEV (reference sequence). A note on this clone: Its specificity is unknown.

Clones were read by immunoSEQ multiplex PCR, and TCRdb kept only the in-frame ones, dropping some. Found here are some 82,000 clones, around 90% of them singletons; the top ten hold approximately 0.76%. This sequence joins TRBV27 and TRBJ1-1, with a weak D call TRBD1 (6 bases). This specimen consisted of CD4+ or CD8+ T cells sorted from blood, obtained in a trial of the OX40 agonist ivuxolimab. The origin of this receptor is an adult with an advanced solid tumor such as melanoma, head and neck, liver or kidney cancer. As DNA, the CDR3 is TGTGCCAGCAGTCGGGGGGCCAACACTGAAGCTTTCTTT. The encoded protein is CASSRGANTEAFF.